These 8 T cell receptor beta chains share one sample of origin, sequenced in a study of blood T cells in healthy people across ages. Primed by a sample-barcoded 5' primer and a J-beta primer mix, a second PCR proceeded for about 7 to 12 cycles. TCRdb re-analysed the 5' RACE reads in MiXCR, keeping a single row per CDR3 protein. The sample records fewer than 2,000,000 distinct CDR3 sequences, about 35% being singletons. The sample was blood. Source of these receptors: a woman in her thirties in good health.

This clonotype has a count of ten or more. This chain's CDR3 is CSVEGAGGINYEQYF. The CDR3 DNA reads TGCAGCGTTGAGGGTGCGGGAGGGATCAACTACGAGCAGTACTTC. The chain links TRBV29-1 to TRBJ2-7; 9 bases are shared with TRBD2. Germline V lookup: CDR1 SQVTM, CDR2 ANQGSEA. The CDR3 contains 15 residues. Losses at the gene ends were 3 bases for V and 3 bases for J; bases not matched to a gene: 9.

The V gene is TRBV20-1, the J gene TRBJ2-3, with 13 bases that match TRBD2. Germline trimming cut 0 bases from V and 5 bases from J; bases unmatched to any gene: 5. This CDR3 comprises 16 residues. Germline loops: CDR1 DFQATT, CDR2 SNEGSKA (reference sequence). The CDR3 reads CSAREGTSGVLDTQYF. The CDR3, as DNA: TGCAGTGCTAGAGAGGGGACTAGCGGGGTCCTAGATACGCAGTATTTT.

This clonotype came up a few times. The chain has TRBV6-5 and TRBJ1-1; unclear D gene. V lost 4 bases and J 3 bases, leaving 9 bases between the germline ends. Germline V lookup: CDR1 MNHEY, CDR2 SVGAGI. This CDR3 has 13 amino acids. CDR3 region: CASSSPWDTEAFF. As DNA, the CDR3 is TGTGCCAGCAGTTCCCCTTGGGACACTGAAGCTTTCTTT.

This clonotype has only a few counts. The CDR3 protein is CASSQDLWAASNQPQHF. The DNA for the CDR3 is TGTGCCAGCAGCCAAGATCTTTGGGCAGCCAGCAATCAGCCCCAGCATTTT. The chain links TRBV4-2 to TRBJ1-5; no clear D gene. Trimming left V 0 bases short and J 1 base short, with 13 bases between. This CDR3 has 17 residues. Germline V gene data show CDR1 as LGHNA and CDR2 as YNFKEQ.

In its sample, this clonotype was seen many times. This chain uses TRBV12-3 or TRBV12-4 with TRBJ2-5; D could derive from TRBD1 or TRBD2 (5 bases each). CDR3 length: 15 amino acids. The V and J ends lost 6 bases and 5 bases respectively, with 19 bases between them. The CDR3 bases are TGTGCCAGCAGCCCAACAGGACGAGGGGCCGAGACCCAGTACTTC. This gives the protein CASSPTGRGAETQYF.

The chain employs TRBV27 and TRBJ2-7; perhaps TRBD2 as D (6 bases). V lost 6 bases and J 5 bases, leaving 23 bases between the germline ends. CDR3 length: 16 amino acids. CDR1 and CDR2 (germline): MNHEY, SMNVEV (reference sequence). CDR3 residues: CASSLSGVLKRDEQYF. In DNA form, the CDR3 reads TGTGCCAGCAGCCTCTCGGGGGTCCTTAAACGAGACGAGCAGTACTTC.

This clonotype was recorded at least ten times. The chain recombines TRBV29-1 with TRBJ2-3; D remains ambiguous. CDR3 length: 14 amino acids. Germline CDR1 reads SQVTM; CDR2 reads ANQGSEA. The V and J ends lost 4 bases and 0 bases respectively, with 11 bases between them. CDR3 loop: CSVVGSASTDTQYF. The CDR3 DNA reads TGCAGCGTTGTCGGCTCTGCTAGCACAGATACGCAGTATTTT.

The rearrangement uses TRBV28 and TRBJ1-5; D may be TRBD1 (6 bases). The tail of the sequence fits TRBJ2-3 better, so the J call may be wrong. This CDR3 has 17 amino acids. Germline V gene sequence: CDR1 MDHEN, CDR2 SYDVKM. CDR3 DNA: TGTGCCAGCAGTTTATGGGGACATTCTTATAGCAATCAGCCCCAGTATTTT. It specifies CASSLWGHSYSNQPQYF.